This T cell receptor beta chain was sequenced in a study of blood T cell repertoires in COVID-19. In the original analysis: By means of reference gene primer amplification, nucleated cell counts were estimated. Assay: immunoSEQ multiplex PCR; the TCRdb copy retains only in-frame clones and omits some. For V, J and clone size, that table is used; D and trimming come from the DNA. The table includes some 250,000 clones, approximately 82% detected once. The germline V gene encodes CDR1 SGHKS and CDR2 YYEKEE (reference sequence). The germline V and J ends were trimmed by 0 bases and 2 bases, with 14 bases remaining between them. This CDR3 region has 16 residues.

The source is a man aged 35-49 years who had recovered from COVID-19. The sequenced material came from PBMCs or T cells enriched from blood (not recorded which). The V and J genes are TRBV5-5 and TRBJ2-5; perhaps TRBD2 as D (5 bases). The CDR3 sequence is CASSLETPPGQETQYF. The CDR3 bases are TGTGCCAGCAGCTTGGAAACCCCACCGGGACAAGAGACCCAGTACTTC.